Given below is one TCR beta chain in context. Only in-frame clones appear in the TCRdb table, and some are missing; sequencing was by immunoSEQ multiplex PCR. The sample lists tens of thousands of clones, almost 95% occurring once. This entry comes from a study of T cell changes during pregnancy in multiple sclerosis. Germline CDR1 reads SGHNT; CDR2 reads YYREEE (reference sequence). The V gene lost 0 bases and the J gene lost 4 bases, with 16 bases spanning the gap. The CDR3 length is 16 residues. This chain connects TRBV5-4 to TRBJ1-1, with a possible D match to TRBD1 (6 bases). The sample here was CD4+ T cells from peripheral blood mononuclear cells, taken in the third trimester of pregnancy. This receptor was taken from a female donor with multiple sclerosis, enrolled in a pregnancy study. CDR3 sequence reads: CASSLDGGLRGTEAFF. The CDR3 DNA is TGTGCCAGCAGCTTGGACGGGGGGCTTAGGGGCACTGAAGCTTTCTTT.